The rows below give T cell receptor beta chains drawn from one sample of a study of cytomegalovirus exposure and HLA in healthy donors. Profiled with immunoSEQ multiplex PCR; TCRdb holds only in-frame clones, not every one. The sample consists of under 200,000 clones, 55% to 70% of them appearing once. Sequenced material: PBMCs. These receptors were taken from a woman aged 40 to 50 in good health and CMV-seropositive. CDR3s include the opening cysteine and the closing phenylalanine or tryptophan. The D gene is left open where the match is weak. Some rows mark clone size as missing; the rest say once, few, many or name a class of expanded clone.

TRBV7-8	NA	TRBJ2-7	NA	CASSLTGGDEQYF	TGTGCCAGCAGCTTAACCGGAGGGGACGAGCAGTACTTC
TRBV18	TRBD2	TRBJ2-1	NA	CASSPLAGGGDNEQFF	TGTGCCAGCTCACCCCTAGCGGGGGGGGGAGACAATGAGCAGTTCTTC
TRBV2	TRBD2	TRBJ2-7	NA	CASSEGWAGGEQYF	TGTGCCAGCAGTGAAGGGTGGGCGGGAGGCGAGCAGTACTTC
TRBV6-5	NA	TRBJ2-1	NA	CASNSPAHNEQFF	TGTGCCAGCAATAGCCCTGCCCACAATGAGCAGTTCTTC
TRBV19	NA	TRBJ1-3	few	CASSIDFVSGNTIYF	TGTGCCAGTAGTATAGATTTCGTCTCTGGAAACACCATATATTTT
TRBV11-2	TRBD1	TRBJ1-2	NA	CASSFLGQPNGYTF	TGTGCCAGCAGCTTTCTGGGACAGCCGAATGGCTACACCTTC
TRBV2	TRBD1	TRBJ1-2	NA	CASSSRDRGNYGYTF	TGTGCCAGCAGTTCCCGGGACAGGGGAAACTATGGCTACACCTTC
TRBV27	NA	TRBJ2-5	NA	CASSTRAETQYF	TGTGCCAGCAGCACGAGGGCAGAGACCCAGTACTTC
TRBV7-2	NA	TRBJ1-3	NA	CASSRLDGPRSGNTIYF	TGTGCCAGCAGCCGACTAGACGGTCCTCGCTCTGGAAACACCATATATTTT
TRBV5-1	NA	TRBJ2-3	once	CASSSIPSTDTQYF	TGCGCCAGCAGCTCAATTCCCAGTACAGATACGCAGTATTTT
TRBV7-2	TRBD2	TRBJ2-1	NA	CASRPPGLGGNEQFF	TGTGCCAGCAGGCCCCCGGGACTAGGAGGTAATGAGCAGTTCTTC
TRBV6-5	NA	TRBJ1-2	NA	CASSYDRTNYGYTF	TGTGCCAGCAGTTACGACAGAACCAACTATGGCTACACCTTC
TRBV7-9	TRBD2	TRBJ2-7	once	CASSPMGGATYEQYF	TGTGCCAGCAGCCCGATGGGAGGGGCTACCTACGAGCAGTACTTC
TRBV15	NA	TRBJ2-3	NA	CATSRGREGTDTQYF	TGTGCCACCAGCAGAGGGAGGGAAGGCACAGATACGCAGTATTTT
TRBV4-2	TRBD1	TRBJ1-6	NA	CASSQEQGASSPLHF	TGTGCCAGCAGCCAAGAACAGGGGGCTAGTTCACCCCTCCACTTT
TRBV7-2	TRBD1	TRBJ1-5	few	CASRPGQGFQPQHF	TGTGCCAGCAGACCGGGACAGGGTTTTCAGCCCCAGCATTTT
TRBV7-2	TRBD1	TRBJ2-5	NA	CASSLEGGRETQYF	TGTGCCAGCAGCTTAGAAGGGGGCCGAGAGACCCAGTACTTC
TRBV4-2	NA	TRBJ2-2	NA	CASSLREGDTGELFF	TGTGCCAGCAGCCTAAGAGAGGGGGACACCGGGGAGCTGTTTTTT
TRBV20-1	NA	TRBJ1-2	NA	CSARGGDGYPF	TGCAGTGCTAGAGGCGGGGATGGCTACCCCTTC
TRBV2	NA	TRBJ2-7	NA	CASSDQIYEQYF	TGTGCCAGCAGTGATCAGATCTACGAGCAGTACTTC
TRBV27	TRBD2	TRBJ2-7	NA	CASSAGGGYEQYF	TGTGCCAGCTCGGCGGGGGGGGGCTACGAGCAGTACTTC
TRBV29-1	TRBD1	TRBJ2-5	NA	CSAGTGAVETQYF	TGCAGTGCCGGGACAGGGGCTGTGGAGACCCAGTACTTC
TRBV9	NA	TRBJ2-1	NA	CASSVNSGFYNEQFF	TGTGCCAGCAGCGTAAACAGCGGATTTTACAATGAGCAGTTCTTC
TRBV6-1	NA	TRBJ1-1	once	CASSGAYGRATGEAFF	TGTGCCAGCAGTGGAGCATATGGCAGGGCTACGGGTGAAGCTTTCTTT
TRBV5-5	TRBD1	TRBJ1-5	NA	CASSTGTGGLPQNF	TGTGCCAGCAGCACCGGGACAGGGGGTTTGCCCCAGAATTTT
TRBV7-2	TRBD2	TRBJ2-1	NA	CASSLLAGGRNDEQFF	TGTGCCAGCAGCTTGCTAGCGGGGGGCCGGAACGATGAGCAGTTCTTC
TRBV7-9	NA	TRBJ1-4	few	CASSSRTDPNEKLFF	TGTGCCAGCAGCTCCAGGACAGATCCTAATGAAAAACTGTTTTTT
TRBV2	TRBD1	TRBJ1-2	NA	CASTSQGARYGYTF	TGTGCCAGCACCTCACAGGGGGCACGGTATGGCTACACCTTC
TRBV27	TRBD2	TRBJ2-3	NA	CASSPTAILAGGPSYTDTQYF	TGTGCCAGCAGTCCCACAGCGATTCTAGCGGGAGGGCCCTCCTACACAGATACGCAGTATTTT
TRBV9	NA	TRBJ2-7	NA	CASSVEDRIYEQYF	TGTGCCAGCAGCGTAGAGGACAGAATCTACGAGCAGTACTTC
TRBV27	NA	TRBJ1-2	NA	CASRKTGTDYGYTF	TGTGCCAGCAGGAAGACGGGAACCGACTATGGCTACACCTTC
TRBV4-2	NA	TRBJ2-6	NA	CASSQDPGTRSGANVLTF	TGTGCCAGCAGCCAAGATCCAGGCACTAGATCTGGGGCCAACGTCCTGACTTTC
TRBV5-4	TRBD2	TRBJ2-3	NA	CASSLFTSGSSTDTQYF	TGTGCCAGCAGCTTGTTTACTAGCGGGAGCAGCACAGATACGCAGTATTTT
TRBV21-1	NA	TRBJ2-3	NA	CASSFRTSGRGDTQYF	TGTGCCAGCAGCTTCCGGACTAGCGGGAGGGGGGATACGCAGTATTTT
TRBV5-8	TRBD1	TRBJ2-3	NA	CASRRGTGEPDTQYF	TGTGCCAGTAGACGAGGGACAGGGGAACCAGATACGCAGTATTTT
TRBV7-9	TRBD1	TRBJ2-4	few	CASSLVQGADIQYF	TGTGCCAGCAGCCTGGTGCAGGGGGCGGACATTCAGTACTTC
TRBV28	NA	TRBJ1-1	NA	CASSTGSRGTEAFF	TGTGCCAGCAGCACAGGGAGCCGTGGGACTGAAGCTTTCTTT
TRBV10-3	NA	TRBJ1-2	NA	CAISGGQDYGYTF	TGTGCCATCAGTGGCGGGCAAGACTATGGCTACACCTTC
TRBV18	TRBD2	TRBJ2-1	NA	CASSPGLDPYNEQFF	TGTGCCAGCTCCCCGGGACTAGACCCCTACAATGAGCAGTTCTTC
TRBV5-5	TRBD2	TRBJ2-7	NA	CASSGLPSGGSYEQYF	TGTGCCAGCAGCGGTCTGCCTAGCGGGGGCTCCTACGAGCAGTACTTC